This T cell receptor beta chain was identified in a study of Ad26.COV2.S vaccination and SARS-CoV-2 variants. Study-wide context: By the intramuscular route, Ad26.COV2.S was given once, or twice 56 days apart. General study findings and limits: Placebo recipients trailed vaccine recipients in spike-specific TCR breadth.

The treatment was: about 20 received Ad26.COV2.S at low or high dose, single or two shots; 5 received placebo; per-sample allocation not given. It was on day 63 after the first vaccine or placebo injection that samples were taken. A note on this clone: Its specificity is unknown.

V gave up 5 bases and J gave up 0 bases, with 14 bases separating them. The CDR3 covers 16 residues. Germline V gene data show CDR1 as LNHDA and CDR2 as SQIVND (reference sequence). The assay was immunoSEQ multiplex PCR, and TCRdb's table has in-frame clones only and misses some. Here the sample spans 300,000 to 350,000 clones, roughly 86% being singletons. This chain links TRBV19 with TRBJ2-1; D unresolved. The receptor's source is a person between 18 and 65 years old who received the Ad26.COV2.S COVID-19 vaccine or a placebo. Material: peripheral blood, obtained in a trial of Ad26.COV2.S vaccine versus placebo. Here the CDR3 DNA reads TGTGCCAGTAGTGATAGCCTAAGAAGCTCCTACAATGAGCAGTTCTTC. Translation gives CASSDSLRSSYNEQFF.